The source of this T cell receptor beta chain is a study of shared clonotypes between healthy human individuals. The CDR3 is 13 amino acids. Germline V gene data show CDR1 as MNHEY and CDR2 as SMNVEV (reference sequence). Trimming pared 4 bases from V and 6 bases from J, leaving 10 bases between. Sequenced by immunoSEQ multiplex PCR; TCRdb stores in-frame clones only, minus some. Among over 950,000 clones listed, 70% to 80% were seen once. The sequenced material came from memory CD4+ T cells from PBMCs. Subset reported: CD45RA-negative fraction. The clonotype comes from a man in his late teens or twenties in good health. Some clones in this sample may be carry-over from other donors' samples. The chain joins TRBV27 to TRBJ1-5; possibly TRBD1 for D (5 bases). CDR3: CASSSAGRQPQHF. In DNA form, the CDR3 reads TGTGCCAGCAGTTCGGCAGGGCGTCAGCCCCAGCATTTT.